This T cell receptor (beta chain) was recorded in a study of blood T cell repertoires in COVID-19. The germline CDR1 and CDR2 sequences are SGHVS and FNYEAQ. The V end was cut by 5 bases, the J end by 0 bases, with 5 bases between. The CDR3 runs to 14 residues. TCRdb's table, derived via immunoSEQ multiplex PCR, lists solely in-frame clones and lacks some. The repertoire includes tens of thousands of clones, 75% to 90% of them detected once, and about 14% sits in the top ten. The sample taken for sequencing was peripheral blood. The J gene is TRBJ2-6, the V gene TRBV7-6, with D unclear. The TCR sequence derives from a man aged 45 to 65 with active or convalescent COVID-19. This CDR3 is CASSPDSGANVLTF. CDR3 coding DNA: TGTGCCAGCAGCCCAGACTCTGGGGCCAACGTCCTGACTTTC. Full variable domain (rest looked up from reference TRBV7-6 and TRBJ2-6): GAGVSQSPRYKVTKRGQDVALRCDPISGHVSLYWYRQALGQGPEFLTYFNYEAQQDKSGLPNDRFSAERPEGSISTLTIQRTEQRDSAMYRCASSPDSGANVLTFGAGSRLTVL.